The present T cell receptor beta chain was sequenced within a study of spatial heterogeneity in lung cancer. The wider study: More beta-chain than alpha-chain sequences were consistently detected.

This clonotype has at least ten counts. The CDR3 totals 16 residues. The ends lost 4 bases at V and 5 bases at J; junction bases unmatched: 12. Germline assignment: CDR1 MGHRA and CDR2 YSYEKL. A unique molecular identifier was carried by every single TCR cDNA molecule. TCRdb independently ran MiXCR on the 5' RACE reads; one entry per CDR3 protein. The sample lists tens of thousands of distinct CDR3 sequences; 3% to 3.5% were seen once. The time point denotes: sample taken at primary tumor resection. The donors, 70 or so patients with untreated early-stage non-small cell lung cancer, provided the samples. Sequencing covered unsorted whole RNA taken from tumor, nontumor lung or frozen PBMC.

V usage is TRBV4-1 and J usage is TRBJ2-7, with 9 bases matching TRBD1. The clonotype originates from a male donor with early-stage non-small cell lung cancer. This specimen was normal lung tissue next to the tumor, taken at surgery. As DNA, the CDR3 is TGCGCCAGCAGCCTACCCCTAGGACAGGGGCCCGACGAGCAGTACTTC. It codes for CASSLPLGQGPDEQYF.